This entry lists 8 T cell receptor beta chains sequenced from one sample in a study of cytomegalovirus exposure and HLA in healthy donors. Produced via immunoSEQ multiplex PCR; TCRdb's table is partial and in-frame only. The sample shows tens of thousands of clones, roughly 95% of them seen only once. Material for sequencing was PBMCs. The receptors were gathered from a woman aged 18-35 years in good health and CMV-seropositive.

V and J are TRBV27 and TRBJ2-4; 8 positions match TRBD2. The CDR3 totals 16 residues. Trimming at V came to 1 base and at J to 11 bases, leaving 13 bases not matched to a gene. Germline CDR1 MNHEY, CDR2 SMNVEV (reference sequence). The CDR3 sequence is CASSLLAGGRPVLQYF. The DNA of the CDR3 is TGTGCCAGCAGTTTATTGGCCGGCGGGAGGCCCGTTCTTCAGTACTTC.

The chain joins TRBV7-3 to TRBJ2-7; 10 bases line up with TRBD2. V lost 5 bases to trimming and J lost 6 bases; unmatched junction nucleotides: 13. The CDR3 covers 16 residues. Germline V gene sequence: CDR1 SGHTA, CDR2 FQGTGA. The CDR3 spells CASSPYSSGRAGEQYF. CDR3 in DNA: TGTGCCAGCAGCCCCTATTCCAGCGGGAGGGCCGGCGAGCAGTACTTC.

The rearrangement uses TRBV5-1 and TRBJ1-1, with TRBD1 matching 8 bases. Germline values: CDR1 SGHRS, CDR2 YFSETQ. The CDR3 runs to 16 residues. Trimming cost V 4 bases and J 1 base; bases outside gene matches: 9. The CDR3 loop reads CASSPGQEPWNTEAFF. The CDR3 DNA reads TGCGCCAGCAGCCCGGGACAGGAACCTTGGAACACTGAAGCTTTCTTT.

The chain joins TRBV28 to TRBJ1-4; the match to TRBD1 covers 10 bases. J gave up 6 bases and V 3 bases, and 4 bases lay outside the gene matches. This CDR3 spans 15 amino acids. Germline-derived CDR1 and CDR2 are MDHEN and SYDVKM. The CDR3 DNA reads as TGTGCCAGCAGTTTGAGAGGGACAGGGGATGAAAAACTGTTTTTT. It specifies CASSLRGTGDEKLFF.

The rearrangement joins TRBV6-5 to TRBJ1-2; D is unresolved. The V gene lost 2 bases and the J gene lost 6 bases, with 19 bases spanning the gap. The germline CDR1 and CDR2 sequences are MNHEY and SVGAGI. The CDR3 is made up of 16 amino acids. The chain's CDR3 is CASSYDAGGSWDGYTF. The DNA of the CDR3 is TGTGCCAGCAGTTACGACGCCGGCGGTTCCTGGGATGGCTACACCTTC.

V and J are TRBV4-3 and TRBJ2-7, with D tentatively TRBD1 (6 bases). The CDR3 contains 15 residues. Deletions cut 0 bases from V and 6 bases from J, with 15 bases between. Per germline, CDR1 LGHNA and CDR2 YSLEER. The CDR3 DNA reads TGCGCCAGCAGCCAAGAACCTCTTGAGGGGGTCGAGCAGTACTTC. It is translated as CASSQEPLEGVEQYF.

The rearrangement uses TRBV9 and TRBJ2-3, with 10 bases that match TRBD2. Trimming cost V 0 bases and J 0 bases; bases outside gene matches: 7. CDR3 length equals 18 residues. Per germline, CDR1 SGDLS and CDR2 YYNGEE. The CDR3 reads CASSVEASGSPSTDTQYF. The CDR3 bases are TGTGCCAGCAGCGTAGAGGCTAGCGGGAGCCCCAGCACAGATACGCAGTATTTT.

CDR3 nucleotides: TGTGCCAGCAGCTCCGGGACTAGCGGAAGTTTTTCAAGGAATGAGCAGTTCTTC. Translated, it gives CASSSGTSGSFSRNEQFF. This chain joins TRBV5-6 and TRBJ2-1; TRBD2 matches 11 bases. Germline V gene data show CDR1 as SGHDT and CDR2 as YYEEEE. This CDR3 is built from 18 residues. Trimming cost V 3 bases and J 7 bases; bases outside gene matches: 15.